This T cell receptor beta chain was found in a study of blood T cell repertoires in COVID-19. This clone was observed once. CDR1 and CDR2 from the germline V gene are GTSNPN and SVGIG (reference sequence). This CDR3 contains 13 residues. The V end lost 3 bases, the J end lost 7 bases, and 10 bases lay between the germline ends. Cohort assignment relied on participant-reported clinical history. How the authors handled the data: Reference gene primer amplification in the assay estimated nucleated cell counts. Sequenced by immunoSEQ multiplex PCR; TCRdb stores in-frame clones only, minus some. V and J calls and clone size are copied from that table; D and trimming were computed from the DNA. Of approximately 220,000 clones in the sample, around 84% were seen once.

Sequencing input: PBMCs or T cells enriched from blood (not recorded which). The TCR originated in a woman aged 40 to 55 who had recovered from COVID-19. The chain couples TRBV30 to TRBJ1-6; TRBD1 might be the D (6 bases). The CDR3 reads CAWSFDRNSPLHF. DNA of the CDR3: TGTGCCTGGAGCTTCGACAGGAATTCACCCCTCCACTTT.